The rows below give T cell receptor beta chains drawn from one sample of a study of cytomegalovirus exposure and HLA in healthy donors. Profiling relied on immunoSEQ multiplex PCR, and the TCRdb table lists in-frame clones only, not all of them. This sample has around 200,000 clones, with 65% to 85% found just once. Sequencing was performed on PBMCs. The receptors originated from a man aged 45-65 years in good health and CMV-seronegative. Each CDR3 is given with its conserved first and last residue. The D gene is left open where the match is weak. Not all rows give a size; the values are once, few, many and, for expanded clones, a class.

D gene: TRBD1
J gene: TRBJ2-1
clone size: .
V gene: TRBV18
CDR3 DNA: TGTGCCAGCTCACCAGGGACAGGGCCCTACAATGAGCAGTTCTTC
CDR3 protein: CASSPGTGPYNEQFF

D gene: TRBD1
J gene: TRBJ2-2
clone size: .
V gene: TRBV30
CDR3 DNA: TGTGCCTGGAGTGGACAGGGGATCGGGGAGCTGTTTTTT
CDR3 protein: CAWSGQGIGELFF

D gene: .
J gene: TRBJ1-4
clone size: .
V gene: TRBV30
CDR3 DNA: TGTGCCTGGAGTGTACGGGGAGTTTCTAATGAAAAACTGTTTTTT
CDR3 protein: CAWSVRGVSNEKLFF

D gene: TRBD1
J gene: TRBJ2-7
clone size: .
V gene: TRBV28
CDR3 DNA: TGTGCCAGCGCCGGGCAGGGGGCCTACGAGCAGTACTTC
CDR3 protein: CASAGQGAYEQYF

D gene: .
J gene: TRBJ1-4
clone size: .
V gene: TRBV5-4
CDR3 DNA: TGTGCCAGCAGCATCGGAGGGGAGGGTGAAAAACTGTTTTTT
CDR3 protein: CASSIGGEGEKLFF

D gene: .
J gene: TRBJ2-7
clone size: .
V gene: TRBV5-6
CDR3 DNA: TGTGCCAGCAGCTTTGAGGTCGGCGAGCAGTACTTC
CDR3 protein: CASSFEVGEQYF

D gene: .
J gene: TRBJ2-1
clone size: few
V gene: TRBV6-6
CDR3 DNA: TGTGCCAGCGAGCGGCGGGGCTCAAATGAGCAGTTCTTC
CDR3 protein: CASERRGSNEQFF

D gene: .
J gene: TRBJ2-1
clone size: .
V gene: TRBV18
CDR3 DNA: TGTGCCAGCTCACCGTCCAGAAACAATGAGCAGTTCTTC
CDR3 protein: CASSPSRNNEQFF

D gene: .
J gene: TRBJ1-1
clone size: .
V gene: TRBV19
CDR3 DNA: TGTGCCAGTAGTACCTCCTGGGGAGGGACTGAAGCTTTCTTT
CDR3 protein: CASSTSWGGTEAFF

D gene: TRBD2
J gene: TRBJ2-1
clone size: .
V gene: TRBV15
CDR3 DNA: TGTGCCACCAGCAGAGGGGAGGGGTACAATGAGCAGTTCTTC
CDR3 protein: CATSRGEGYNEQFF

D gene: .
J gene: TRBJ1-2
clone size: .
V gene: TRBV28
CDR3 DNA: TGTGCCACCCACCAGGGAATCGACTATGGCTACACCTTC
CDR3 protein: CATHQGIDYGYTF

D gene: .
J gene: TRBJ2-1
clone size: .
V gene: TRBV27
CDR3 DNA: TGTGCCAGCAGTTTGGGGCAGGACAATGAGCAGTTCTTC
CDR3 protein: CASSLGQDNEQFF

D gene: .
J gene: TRBJ2-3
clone size: .
V gene: TRBV18
CDR3 DNA: TGTGCCAGCTCAACAACTAGCCTGGCAGATACGCAGTATTTT
CDR3 protein: CASSTTSLADTQYF

D gene: TRBD1
J gene: TRBJ2-7
clone size: .
V gene: TRBV19
CDR3 DNA: TGTGCCAGTAGTAACAGGGGGCTTGACGAGCAGTACTTC
CDR3 protein: CASSNRGLDEQYF

D gene: .
J gene: TRBJ2-3
clone size: .
V gene: TRBV7-2
CDR3 DNA: TGTGCCAGCAGCTTAGGCAGTTATACGCAGTATTTT
CDR3 protein: CASSLGSYTQYF

D gene: .
J gene: TRBJ2-2
clone size: .
V gene: TRBV7-3
CDR3 DNA: TGTGCCAGCAGCCCAACCGTTCTCGGGACCGGGGAGCTGTTTTTT
CDR3 protein: CASSPTVLGTGELFF

D gene: TRBD2
J gene: TRBJ2-7
clone size: .
V gene: TRBV5-1
CDR3 DNA: TGCGCCAGCAGCTTTAGCGGGAGGATCTACGAGCAGTACTTC
CDR3 protein: CASSFSGRIYEQYF

D gene: TRBD2
J gene: TRBJ2-7
clone size: .
V gene: TRBV4-1
CDR3 DNA: TGCGCCAGCAGCCCTTTAGCGGGGGTAGCCTACGAGCAGTACTTC
CDR3 protein: CASSPLAGVAYEQYF

D gene: TRBD1
J gene: TRBJ1-3
clone size: .
V gene: TRBV5-1
CDR3 DNA: TGCGCCAGCAGCCCCAGGACAGGCTCTGGAAACACCATATATTTT
CDR3 protein: CASSPRTGSGNTIYF

D gene: .
J gene: TRBJ2-7
clone size: .
V gene: TRBV9
CDR3 DNA: TGTGCCAGCAGCGTAGGCCGACTAGGGCGGACCGAGCAGTACTTC
CDR3 protein: CASSVGRLGRTEQYF

D gene: TRBD2
J gene: TRBJ2-2
clone size: once
V gene: TRBV19
CDR3 DNA: TGTGCCAGTACGGGGACTAAGAACACCGGGGAGCTGTTTTTT
CDR3 protein: CASTGTKNTGELFF

D gene: .
J gene: TRBJ1-2
clone size: .
V gene: TRBV10-3
CDR3 DNA: TGTGCCATCAGTGAGACAGGTTCCCAAATAACCTATGGCTACACCTTC
CDR3 protein: CAISETGSQITYGYTF

D gene: TRBD1
J gene: TRBJ1-2
clone size: .
V gene: TRBV6-6
CDR3 DNA: TGTGCCAGCGAGACAGGGCTCCGGGGCTACACCTTC
CDR3 protein: CASETGLRGYTF

D gene: .
J gene: TRBJ2-5
clone size: .
V gene: TRBV25-1
CDR3 DNA: TGTGCCAGCAGTCCCCTTGACACCTCCATTGGGACCCAGTACTTC
CDR3 protein: CASSPLDTSIGTQYF

D gene: TRBD2
J gene: TRBJ2-7
clone size: .
V gene: TRBV4-2
CDR3 DNA: TGTGCCAGCAGCCAAGTTCCGACTAGCGGCTACGAGCAGTACTTC
CDR3 protein: CASSQVPTSGYEQYF

D gene: .
J gene: TRBJ2-7
clone size: .
V gene: TRBV7-2
CDR3 DNA: TGTGCCAGCAGCAAAACAGGGTTTAGCTCCTACGAGCAGTACTTC
CDR3 protein: CASSKTGFSSYEQYF

D gene: TRBD1
J gene: TRBJ2-7
clone size: .
V gene: TRBV10-3
CDR3 DNA: TGTGCCATCAGTTTCAGCCGGACAGGGGGCTCCTACGAGCAGTACTTC
CDR3 protein: CAISFSRTGGSYEQYF